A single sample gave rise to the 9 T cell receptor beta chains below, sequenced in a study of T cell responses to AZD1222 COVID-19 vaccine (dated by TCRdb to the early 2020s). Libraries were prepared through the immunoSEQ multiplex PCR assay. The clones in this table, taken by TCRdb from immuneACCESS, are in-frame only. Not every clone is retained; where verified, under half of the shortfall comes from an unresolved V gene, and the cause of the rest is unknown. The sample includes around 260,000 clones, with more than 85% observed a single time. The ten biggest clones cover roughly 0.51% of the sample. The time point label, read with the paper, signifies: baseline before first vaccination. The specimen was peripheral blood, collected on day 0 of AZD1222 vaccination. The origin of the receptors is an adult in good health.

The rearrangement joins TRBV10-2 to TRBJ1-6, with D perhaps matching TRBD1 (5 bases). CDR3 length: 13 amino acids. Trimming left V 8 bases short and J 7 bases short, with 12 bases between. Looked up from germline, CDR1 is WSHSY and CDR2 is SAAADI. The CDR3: CASGDVKNSPLHF. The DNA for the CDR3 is TGCGCCAGCGGGGACGTCAAGAATTCACCCCTCCACTTT.

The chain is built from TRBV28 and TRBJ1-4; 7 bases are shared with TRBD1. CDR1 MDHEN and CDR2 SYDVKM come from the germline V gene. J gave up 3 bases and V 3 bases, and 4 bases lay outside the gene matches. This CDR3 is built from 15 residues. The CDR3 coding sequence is TGTGCCAGCAGTTTGCAGGGGGGGCCTAATGAAAAACTGTTTTTT. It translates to CASSLQGGPNEKLFF.

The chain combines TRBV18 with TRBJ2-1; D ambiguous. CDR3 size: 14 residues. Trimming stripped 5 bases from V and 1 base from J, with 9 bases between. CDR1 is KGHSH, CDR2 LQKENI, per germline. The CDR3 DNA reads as TGTGCCAGCTCATCTACTATTTCCTACAATGAGCAGTTCTTC. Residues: CASSSTISYNEQFF.

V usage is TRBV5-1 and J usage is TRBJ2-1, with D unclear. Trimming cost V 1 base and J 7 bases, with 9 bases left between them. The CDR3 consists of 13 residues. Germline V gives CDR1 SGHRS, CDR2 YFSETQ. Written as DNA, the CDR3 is TGCGCCAGCAGCTTGACGTCGGATAATGAGCAGTTCTTC. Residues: CASSLTSDNEQFF.

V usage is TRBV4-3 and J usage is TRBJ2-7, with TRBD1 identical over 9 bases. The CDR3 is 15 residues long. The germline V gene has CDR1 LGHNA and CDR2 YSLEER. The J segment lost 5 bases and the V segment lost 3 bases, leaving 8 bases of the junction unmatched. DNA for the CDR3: TGCGCCAGCAGCCAGTTCCGGGACAGGGCACACGAGCAGTACTTC. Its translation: CASSQFRDRAHEQYF.

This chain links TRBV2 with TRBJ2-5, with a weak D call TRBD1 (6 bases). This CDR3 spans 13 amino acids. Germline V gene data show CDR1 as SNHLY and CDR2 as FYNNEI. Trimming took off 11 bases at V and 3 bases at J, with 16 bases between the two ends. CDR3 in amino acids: CASTGTPEETQYF. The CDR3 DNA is TGTGCCTCAACCGGGACACCAGAAGAGACCCAGTACTTC.

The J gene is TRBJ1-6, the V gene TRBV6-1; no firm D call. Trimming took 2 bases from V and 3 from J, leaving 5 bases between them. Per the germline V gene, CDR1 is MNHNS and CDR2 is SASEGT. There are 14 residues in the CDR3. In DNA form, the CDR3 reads TGTGCCAGCAGTGAAAACAGCTATAATTCACCCCTCCACTTT. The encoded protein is CASSENSYNSPLHF.

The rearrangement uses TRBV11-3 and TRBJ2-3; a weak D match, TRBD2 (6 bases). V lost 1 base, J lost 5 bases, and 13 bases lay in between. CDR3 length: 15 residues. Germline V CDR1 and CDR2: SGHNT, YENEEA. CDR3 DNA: TGTGCCAGCAGCTTAGGATCCGGGGGAATAGATACGCAGTATTTT. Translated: CASSLGSGGIDTQYF.

CDR3 sequence (DNA): TGTGCCAGCGTATCCCCGGACAGGGTCGAGCAGTACTTC. It specifies CASVSPDRVEQYF. The chain carries TRBV28 and TRBJ2-7, with 8 nucleotides matching TRBD1. The CDR3 totals 13 residues. Germline-derived CDR1 and CDR2 are MDHEN and SYDVKM. V lost 8 bases, J lost 6 bases, and 9 bases stayed unmatched.